This T cell receptor (beta chain) was captured by sequencing in a study of early T cells in non-severe SARS-CoV-2 infection. About the study: It was bulk RNA from unsorted whole blood that was sequenced, and the chains were unpaired. Findings and caveats of the study: VDJdb-based matching was biased toward anti-spike CD8 responses and missed private and CD4 specificities.

This CDR3 region has 13 residues. CDR1 and CDR2 (germline): SGHVS, FQNEAQ. Trimming took 4 bases from V and 7 from J, leaving 13 bases between them. The TCR library protocol was used to attach unique molecular identifiers. These identifiers were attached to individual cDNA molecules. TCRdb re-analysed the 5' RACE reads in MiXCR, keeping a single row per CDR3 protein. This sample has fewer than 50,000 distinct CDR3 sequences, with more than 5.5% found just once. This clonotype was found a few times. Its target is not known. The J gene is TRBJ2-5, the V gene TRBV7-8; D is unresolved. The receptor comes from an adult who was a healthcare worker with PCR-confirmed SARS-CoV-2 infection or an uninfected control (not recorded which). This specimen consisted of whole blood, obtained at baseline. In DNA, the CDR3 is TGTGCCAGCAGCTCCCGGGTCCCAGGGACCCAGTACTTC. Its protein is CASSSRVPGTQYF.